This T cell receptor (beta chain) emerged from a study of cytomegalovirus exposure and HLA in healthy donors. V dropped 2 bases and J dropped 7 bases, with 12 bases sitting between them. This CDR3 has 14 residues. CDR1 and CDR2 (germline): SNHLY, FYNNEI. A note on this clone: Its antigen is unknown.

The PCR ran on 60 Vbeta and 13 Jbeta primers. TCRdb keeps only in-frame clones here, not all; method: immunoSEQ multiplex PCR. The sample consists of 150,000 to 200,000 clones, 65% to 80% of them appearing once. Study-level points and caveats: Under in vitro conditions, three CMV-associated chains were confirmed as specific for CMV antigens.

This TCR was sampled from a female donor in good health and CMV-seronegative. The V gene is TRBV2, the J gene TRBJ1-5; tentatively, D is TRBD1 (6 bases). The sequenced material came from PBMCs. Here the CDR3 reads CASSETNRAQPQHF. Here the CDR3 DNA reads TGTGCCAGCAGTGAAACGAACAGGGCCCAGCCCCAGCATTTT.